The rows below give T cell receptor beta chains drawn from one sample of a study of T cells in Graves' hyperthyroidism and ophthalmopathy. TCRdb reprocessed the multiplex PCR reads with MiXCR, giving one entry per CDR3 protein. The sample holds around 580,000 distinct CDR3 sequences, over 15% seen once. Sequencing used blood. The receptors stem from a woman younger than 30 with Graves' hyperthyroidism. Each CDR3 is given with its conserved first and last residue. D genes are given only for firm matches. Size is omitted from some rows. Given values are once, few, many or a class for expanded clones.

many	TRBJ2-3	NA	TRBV2	TGTGCCAGCAGGACGGGGACCTGGGGCACAGATACGCAGTATTTT	CASRTGTWGTDTQYF
many	TRBJ2-7	TRBD2	TRBV18	TGTGCCAGCTCACAATACACTAGCGACGAGCAGTACTTC	CASSQYTSDEQYF
NA	TRBJ1-2	TRBD1	TRBV29-1	TGCAGCGTTGATTTCCCGGGACAGCTCTATGGCTACACCTTC	CSVDFPGQLYGYTF
NA	TRBJ1-1	NA	TRBV19	TGTGCCAGTAGTATAGATAACAGATACATGAACACTGAAGCTTTCTTT	CASSIDNRYMNTEAFF
many	TRBJ2-3	NA	TRBV5-6	TGTGCCAGCAGCTGGACTTTCTCTAGCACAGATACGCAGTATTTT	CASSWTFSSTDTQYF
few	TRBJ1-3	NA	TRBV24-1	TGTGCCACCAGTGACCCCGCCGGCTCTGGAAACACCATATATTTT	CATSDPAGSGNTIYF
few	TRBJ2-3	NA	TRBV19	TGTGCCAGTAGTAAGCGGGCAGGCACAGATACGCAGTATTTT	CASSKRAGTDTQYF
many	TRBJ2-6	NA	TRBV20-1	TGCAGTGCTAGAGACGCAGGGGCCTACTCTGGGGCCAACGTCCTGACTTTC	CSARDAGAYSGANVLTF
NA	TRBJ1-1	NA	TRBV4-3	TGCGCCAGCAGCCAAGTAGGCAGGGTCCGTAACACTGAAGCTTTCTTT	CASSQVGRVRNTEAFF
NA	TRBJ1-4	NA	TRBV27	TGTGCCAGCAGTTTATGGGGGGCTAATGAAAAACTGTTTTTT	CASSLWGANEKLFF
few	TRBJ1-2	NA	TRBV5-8	TGTGCCAGCAGCTTGGTAAAGGGCGGAGGAGAAGGCTACACCTTC	CASSLVKGGGEGYTF
many	TRBJ1-1	TRBD1	TRBV12-3/TRBV12-4	TGTGCCAGCAGTTTAGGTGTAGGGGGCTCTGAAGCTTTCTTT	CASSLGVGGSEAFF
NA	TRBJ2-5	TRBD1	TRBV28	TGTGCCAGCACCCCCGAGGACAGGGGACTCGGAGAGACCCAGTACTTC	CASTPEDRGLGETQYF
NA	TRBJ2-3	TRBD1	TRBV19	TGTGCCAGTAGTTCACGACAGGGGGGCGATGCAGATACGCAGTATTTT	CASSSRQGGDADTQYF
many	TRBJ1-4	TRBD1	TRBV6-5	TGTGCCAGCAGTTTCTCCAGGGGGATGGTTGAAAAACTGTTTTTT	CASSFSRGMVEKLFF
NA	TRBJ1-5	NA	TRBV30	TGTGCCTGGAGTGTCGGGGGGGGCAATCAGCCCCAGCATTTT	CAWSVGGGNQPQHF
NA	TRBJ2-6	NA	TRBV11-2	TGTGCCAGCAGCTTGGTCCAGGGTTGGGCCAACGTCCTGACTTTC	CASSLVQGWANVLTF
many	TRBJ2-7	NA	TRBV15	TGTGCCACCAGCCTGAAAAGAGGGACAACCTACGAGCAGTACTTC	CATSLKRGTTYEQYF
NA	TRBJ1-2	NA	TRBV5-6	TGTGCCAGCAGCCATGTTTCAGGGAGCCGGGCCGGGGGCTACACCTTC	CASSHVSGSRAGGYTF
NA	TRBJ2-4	NA	TRBV29-1	TGCAGCGTTGAAGAAGGGGGGGGGGGGACCAAAAACATTCAGTACTTC	CSVEEGGGGTKNIQYF
NA	TRBJ1-2	TRBD1	TRBV25-1	TGTGCCAGCAGTGAATGGGGGGGGACAGGAGGGGGCTACACCTTC	CASSEWGGTGGGYTF
NA	TRBJ2-7	NA	TRBV29-1	TGCAGCGTTGAAGGCGGGAATAGCTCCTACGAGCAGTACTTC	CSVEGGNSSYEQYF
few	TRBJ2-2	NA	TRBV4-3	TGCGCCAGCAGCCAAGATGGTGACCACAACACCGGGGAGCTGTTTTTT	CASSQDGDHNTGELFF
NA	TRBJ2-7	NA	TRBV29-1	TGCAGCGTCAGGGGAGCCATCTACGAGCAGTACTTC	CSVRGAIYEQYF
many	TRBJ2-1	NA	TRBV30	TGTGCCTGGAGTGTACGGGCGGGGCAGGTCAGGCACGAGCAGTTCTTC	CAWSVRAGQVRHEQFF
NA	TRBJ2-3	TRBD2	TRBV29-1	TGCAGCGTTGCCACGAGGCTCCGCGGGGGGTCGGCAGATACGCAGTATTTT	CSVATRLRGGSADTQYF
many	TRBJ1-1	NA	TRBV20-1	TGCAGTACCGCTGCTCCCCACAGAGAGAACACTGAAGCTTTCTTT	CSTAAPHRENTEAFF
NA	TRBJ2-2	TRBD1	TRBV6-9	TGTGCCAGCAGTTACTTAGGACAGGGGGCGCAAACCGGGGAGCTGTTTTTT	CASSYLGQGAQTGELFF
NA	TRBJ2-4	NA	TRBV6-2/TRBV6-3	TGTGCCAGCAGTCCATATGGAGCCAAAAACATTCAGTACTTC	CASSPYGAKNIQYF
many	TRBJ2-7	NA	TRBV28	TGTGCCAGCAGGGGGGCCTACGAGCAGTACTTC	CASRGAYEQYF
few	TRBJ2-3	TRBD1	TRBV5-4	TGTGCCAGCAGCTTTAGGGGGCGTCGAGATACGCAGTATTTT	CASSFRGRRDTQYF
NA	TRBJ2-7	NA	TRBV4-1	TGCGCCAGCAGCCAAGGATCCAGCGGTCTCTCCGCCTACGAGCAGTACTTC	CASSQGSSGLSAYEQYF
NA	TRBJ2-5	NA	TRBV5-6	TGTGCCAGCAGTGCGGCTGGCAGGGCTGAGACCCAGTACTTC	CASSAAGRAETQYF
NA	TRBJ1-5	TRBD1	TRBV29-1	TGCAGCGTTGGGACAGGGGATAGCCCAAATCAGCCCCAGCATTTT	CSVGTGDSPNQPQHF
NA	TRBJ2-5	NA	TRBV20-1	TGCAGTGCTAGCGACTATCTAAGAGAGACCCAGTACTTC	CSASDYLRETQYF
many	TRBJ2-3	NA	TRBV12-3/TRBV12-4	TGTGCCAGCAGTTTACCGAGGGGACCTACAGATACGCAGTATTTT	CASSLPRGPTDTQYF
many	TRBJ1-1	TRBD1	TRBV28	TGTGCCAGCAGTTTACCCGTCTTCGACAGGGCCAACACTGAAGCTTTCTTT	CASSLPVFDRANTEAFF
NA	TRBJ2-5	NA	TRBV6-1	TGTGCCAGCAGCAAAACGGGGACCCAGTACTTC	CASSKTGTQYF
few	TRBJ2-5	NA	TRBV20-1	TGCAGTGCTAGAGCCGGAACAGGATCCCAAGAGACCCAGTACTTC	CSARAGTGSQETQYF
few	TRBJ2-5	TRBD1	TRBV7-3	TGTGCCAGCAGCCCCAACGGACAGGGGGCTGAGACCCAGTACTTC	CASSPNGQGAETQYF
NA	TRBJ2-3	NA	TRBV20-1	TGCAGTGCTAGAGATCTCCAGGGAGTATTCACAGATACGCAGTATTTT	CSARDLQGVFTDTQYF
NA	TRBJ2-6	TRBD1	TRBV18	TGTGCCAGCTCACCGGGCAGGGGGTTTACTGGGGCCAACGTCCTGACTTTC	CASSPGRGFTGANVLTF
many	TRBJ1-6	NA	TRBV7-2	TGTGCCAGCAGCTTAGATGCAGTCTCCTATAATTCACCCCTCCACTTT	CASSLDAVSYNSPLHF
many	TRBJ2-3	NA	TRBV7-2	TGTGCCAGCAGCCCTAACAGGTTCACAGATACGCAGTATTTT	CASSPNRFTDTQYF
NA	TRBJ2-7	NA	TRBV5-1	TGCGCCAGCAGCACGAGGGGGATGACCTACGAGCAGTACTTC	CASSTRGMTYEQYF
NA	TRBJ2-3	TRBD2	TRBV4-3	TGCGCCAGCAGCCAAGAAGGTGGAGCGGGGGCAGCAGATACGCAGTATTTT	CASSQEGGAGAADTQYF
few	TRBJ2-3	TRBD2	TRBV12-3/TRBV12-4	TGTGCCAGCAGTTTAGGCGGGAGGACGCAAGATACGCAGTATTTT	CASSLGGRTQDTQYF